These T cell receptor beta chains were read from a single sample in a study of control samples from healthy donors and cancer patients. Using immunoSEQ multiplex PCR, the repertoire was profiled, and TCRdb retains in-frame clones only, with some absent. This sample carries some 150,000 clones, around 94% of them seen once, and the ten largest clones take 14%. Sequencing input: PBMCs. The receptors here all came from a man aged 55-75 years with colorectal cancer. Each CDR3 is given with its conserved first and last residue. Fields, in order: J gene, V gene, D gene, clone size, CDR3 protein, CDR3 DNA. The D gene is left open where the match is weak. The size field is filled for only some rows; it gives once, few, many or a size class.

>TRBJ2-3|TRBV7-2|-|-
CASSSQGGFSTDTQYF
TGTGCCAGCAGCTCTCAAGGGGGTTTCTCCACAGATACGCAGTATTTT
>TRBJ2-4|TRBV7-2|-|-
CASSLGVGGSYSKNIQYF
TGTGCCAGCAGCTTAGGGGTTGGAGGGAGTTATTCCAAAAACATTCAGTACTTC
>TRBJ2-5|TRBV6-5|-|-
CASSYQFGEETQYF
TGTGCCAGCAGTTACCAGTTCGGGGAAGAGACCCAGTACTTC
>TRBJ1-3|TRBV9|-|-
CASSVGTTGGSGNTIYF
TGTGCCAGCAGCGTAGGAACGACAGGAGGATCTGGAAACACCATATATTTT
>TRBJ1-1|TRBV7-9|-|-
CASSAQGAGDTEAFF
TGTGCCAGCAGCGCCCAGGGAGCCGGGGACACTGAAGCTTTCTTT
>TRBJ1-4|TRBV28|-|-
CASSTGTMGRNEKLFF
TGTGCCAGCAGCACCGGGACAATGGGACGCAATGAAAAACTGTTTTTT
>TRBJ1-4|TRBV19|-|-
CASSMGGTGTNEKLFF
TGTGCCAGTAGTATGGGGGGGACTGGAACTAATGAAAAACTGTTTTTT
>TRBJ2-1|TRBV5-1|-|-
CASSLVALGNEQFF
TGCGCCAGCAGCTTGGTGGCTCTGGGGAATGAGCAGTTCTTC
>TRBJ2-5|TRBV7-2|-|-
CASSLGPRGTLQETQYF
TGTGCCAGCAGCTTAGGCCCCCGGGGAACTCTCCAAGAGACCCAGTACTTC
>TRBJ2-7|TRBV3-1/TRBV3-2|-|-
CASSQGVHSYEQYF
TGTGCCAGCAGCCAAGGGGTCCACTCCTACGAGCAGTACTTC
>TRBJ1-1|TRBV28|-|-
CASSSPYQAFF
TGTGCCAGCAGTTCGCCTTATCAGGCTTTCTTT
>TRBJ1-1|TRBV18|TRBD1|-
CASSPPGRGHTEAFF
TGTGCCAGCTCACCACCGGGCAGGGGGCATACTGAAGCTTTCTTT
>TRBJ2-1|TRBV23-1|-|-
CASPEGGYNEQFF
TGCGCCAGCCCCGAGGGGGGCTACAATGAGCAGTTCTTC
>TRBJ1-1|TRBV3-1/TRBV3-2|-|-
CASSQVGKGTEAFF
TGTGCCAGCAGCCAAGTGGGTAAGGGCACTGAAGCTTTCTTT
>TRBJ2-5|TRBV5-1|-|-
CASSTTGQTRYQETQYF
TGCGCCAGCAGCACCACCGGACAAACAAGGTACCAAGAGACCCAGTACTTC
>TRBJ2-3|TRBV30|TRBD2|-
CASPIAGGGTDTQYF
TGTGCCTCCCCAATAGCGGGGGGCGGGACAGATACGCAGTATTTT
>TRBJ2-1|TRBV2|-|-
CATRDIYNEQFF
TGTGCCACCCGGGACATTTACAATGAGCAGTTCTTC
>TRBJ2-3|TRBV5-8|-|once
CASSLTPTSTDTQYF
TGTGCCAGCAGCTTGACCCCCACAAGCACAGATACGCAGTATTTT
>TRBJ1-2|TRBV5-1|TRBD1|-
CASSFTQGDYGYTF
TGCGCCAGCAGCTTTACCCAGGGGGACTATGGCTACACCTTC
>TRBJ2-5|TRBV25-1|-|-
CASSEGAGLPETQYF
TGTGCCAGCAGTGAGGGGGCAGGGCTTCCCGAGACCCAGTACTTC
>TRBJ2-7|TRBV5-8|-|-
CASTFASGTYHYEQYF
TGTGCCAGCACCTTTGCCTCCGGGACCTACCACTACGAGCAGTACTTC
>TRBJ2-1|TRBV19|TRBD1|-
CASSIETGGQGPYNEQFF
TGTGCCAGTAGTATAGAAACGGGCGGACAGGGACCGTACAATGAGCAGTTCTTC
>TRBJ2-7|TRBV7-2|-|-
CASSLVQGNYEQYF
TGTGCCAGCAGCTTAGTCCAGGGGAACTACGAGCAGTACTTC
>TRBJ1-1|TRBV3-1/TRBV3-2|-|-
CASSQAKVMNTEAFF
TGTGCCAGCAGCCAAGCGAAGGTCATGAACACTGAAGCTTTCTTT
>TRBJ2-7|TRBV7-9|-|-
CASSLSSGKGYEQYF
TGTGCCAGCAGCTTATCTTCGGGGAAGGGCTACGAGCAGTACTTC
>TRBJ2-7|TRBV7-2|-|-
CASSLGSRGRATPYEQYF
TGTGCCAGCAGCTTAGGTTCCCGGGGAAGGGCCACCCCCTACGAGCAGTACTTC
>TRBJ2-7|TRBV27|TRBD2|once
CASRLAGEREQYF
TGTGCCAGCAGACTAGCGGGGGAACGCGAGCAGTACTTC
>TRBJ1-1|TRBV4-1|TRBD1|-
CASSQVQGAVTEAFF
TGCGCCAGCAGCCAGGTTCAGGGGGCGGTCACTGAAGCTTTCTTT
>TRBJ1-2|TRBV6-5|TRBD1|-
CASSLTGAVVDYGYTF
TGTGCCAGCAGTTTGACAGGGGCAGTGGTGGACTATGGCTACACCTTC
>TRBJ1-1|TRBV14|TRBD1|-
CASSPDRGFTEAFF
TGTGCCAGCAGCCCGGACAGGGGGTTCACTGAAGCTTTCTTT
>TRBJ1-5|TRBV6-1|-|-
CASSEGVYQPQHF
TGTGCCAGCAGTGAGGGTGTGTATCAGCCCCAGCATTTT
>TRBJ2-2|TRBV24-1|-|-
CATGHPNTGELFF
TGTGCCACCGGACACCCAAACACCGGGGAGCTGTTTTTT
>TRBJ2-2|TRBV6-6|-|-
CASSNLFGQTGELFF
TGTGCCAGCAGTAACCTCTTCGGACAGACCGGGGAGCTGTTTTTT
>TRBJ2-1|TRBV5-5|-|-
CASSLEGGSYNEQFF
TGTGCCAGCAGCTTGGAAGGTGGCTCCTACAATGAGCAGTTCTTC
>TRBJ1-6|TRBV3-1/TRBV3-2|-|-
CASTPGGQGNSPLHF
TGTGCCAGCACCCCTGGCGGGCAGGGAAATTCACCCCTCCACTTT
>TRBJ1-2|TRBV6-5|-|-
CASSLTNYGYTF
TGTGCCAGCAGTTTAACTAACTATGGCTACACCTTC
>TRBJ2-3|TRBV4-1|-|once
CASSQWGTGSTDTQYF
TGCGCCAGCAGCCAGTGGGGGACTGGCAGCACAGATACGCAGTATTTT
>TRBJ2-2|TRBV6-6|TRBD1|-
CASSPRQGVGSGELFF
TGTGCCAGCAGTCCCCGGCAGGGGGTTGGATCCGGGGAGCTGTTTTTT
>TRBJ2-3|TRBV18|-|-
CASSPQPSTDTQYF
TGTGCCAGCTCACCACAGCCCAGCACAGATACGCAGTATTTT
>TRBJ1-4|TRBV7-9|-|-
CASSFDHSGEKLFF
TGTGCCAGCAGCTTTGATCATAGCGGTGAAAAACTGTTTTTT
>TRBJ1-4|TRBV18|-|-
CASSLLGAGVNEKLFF
TGTGCCAGCTCACTGCTTGGGGCAGGGGTTAATGAAAAACTGTTTTTT
>TRBJ1-4|TRBV14|TRBD1|-
CASSSRQGREKLFF
TGTGCCAGCAGCTCCCGACAGGGTCGAGAAAAACTGTTTTTT
>TRBJ1-2|TRBV2|-|-
CASSEQDNYGYTF
TGTGCCAGCAGTGAACAGGATAACTATGGCTACACCTTC
>TRBJ1-2|TRBV6-5|-|-
CASRHGRVKYGYTF
TGTGCCAGCAGACACGGCAGGGTAAAATATGGCTACACCTTC
>TRBJ2-1|TRBV19|-|-
CASSIPGAFYNEQFF
TGTGCCAGTAGTATTCCGGGGGCCTTCTACAATGAGCAGTTCTTC